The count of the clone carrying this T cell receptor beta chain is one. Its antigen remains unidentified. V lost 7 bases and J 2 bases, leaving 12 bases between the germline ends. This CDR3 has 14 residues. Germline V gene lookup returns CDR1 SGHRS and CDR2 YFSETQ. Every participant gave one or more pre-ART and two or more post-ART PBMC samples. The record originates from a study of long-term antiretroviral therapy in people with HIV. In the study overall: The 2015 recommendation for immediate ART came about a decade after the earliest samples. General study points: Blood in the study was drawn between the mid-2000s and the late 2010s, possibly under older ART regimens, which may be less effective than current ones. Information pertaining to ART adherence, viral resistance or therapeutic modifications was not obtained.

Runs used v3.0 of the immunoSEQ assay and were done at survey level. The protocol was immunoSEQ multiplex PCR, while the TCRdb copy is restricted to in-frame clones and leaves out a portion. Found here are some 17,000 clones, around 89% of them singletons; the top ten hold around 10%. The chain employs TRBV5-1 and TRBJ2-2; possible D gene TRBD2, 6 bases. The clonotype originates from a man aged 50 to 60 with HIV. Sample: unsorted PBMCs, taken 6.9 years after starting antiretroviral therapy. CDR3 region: CASSLGTNTGELFF. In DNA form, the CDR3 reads TGCGCCAGCTCCTTAGGGACTAACACCGGGGAGCTGTTTTTT.